This T cell receptor beta chain emerged from a study of T-cell reconstitution after alpha-beta-depleted transplantation in children. Study conclusions and caveats: T-cell counts and diversity at one year post-transplant came mainly from newly produced T cells. At around two months after transplant, the alpha-beta T cells were reportedly derived from several hundred expanded clones that came from non-depleted graft cells.

V was trimmed by 1 base and J by 5 bases, leaving 6 bases between them. The CDR3 has 13 amino acids. Germline V gene lookup returns CDR1 SGHTA and CDR2 FQGNSA. TCRbeta library construction was performed incorporating unique molecular identifiers. TCRdb reprocessed the PCR reads via MiXCR and lists one record per CDR3 protein. The profile shows a few hundred thousand distinct CDR3 sequences, about 26% of them singletons. This clonotype was recorded once. Its specificity is unknown. Here the sequenced sample was PBMCs, taken before TCRalphabeta/CD19-depleted stem cell transplant. The receptor comes from a girl between 2 and 10 years old with Fanconi anemia, due to receive a stem cell transplant. V usage is TRBV7-2 and J usage is TRBJ2-4; no reliable D call. The CDR3 protein is CASSLGPQNIQYF. As DNA, the CDR3 is TGTGCCAGCAGCTTAGGACCCCAAAACATTCAGTACTTC.